The 27 T cell receptor beta chains listed next were all sequenced from one sample in a study of blood T cell repertoires in COVID-19. Profiling relied on immunoSEQ multiplex PCR, and the TCRdb table lists in-frame clones only, not all of them. Seen here are 200,000 to 250,000 clones, 88% observed once, and the top ten hold around 1.6%. The sample taken for sequencing was peripheral blood. These receptors were collected from a man between 18 and 29 years old with active or convalescent COVID-19.

This clone came up a few times. The chain has TRBV19 and TRBJ1-1; D possibly corresponds to TRBD1 (5 bases). The germline gives CDR1 LNHDA, CDR2 SQIVND (reference sequence). The germline V and J ends were trimmed by 8 bases and 8 bases, with 12 bases remaining between them. CDR3 size: 11 residues. CDR3 sequence (DNA): TGTGCCAGTGAGCAGGGTGTAGAAGCTTTCTTT. It translates to CASEQGVEAFF.

The chain is built from TRBV28 and TRBJ2-2; 7 nucleotides line up with TRBD1. The CDR3 contains 12 residues. J gave up 3 bases and V 8 bases, and 0 bases lay outside the gene matches. Looked up from germline, CDR1 is MDHEN and CDR2 is SYDVKM. The CDR3 DNA reads as TGTGCCAGCGACAGGGACACCGGGGAGCTGTTTTTT. Residues: CASDRDTGELFF.

The chain has TRBV27 and TRBJ1-4, with D hard to call. This CDR3 contains 15 residues. Germline V gene data show CDR1 as MNHEY and CDR2 as SMNVEV (reference sequence). V lost 4 bases to trimming and J lost 4 bases, with 13 bases between them. The CDR3 nucleotides are TGTGCCAGCAGTTCGGACGGACTAAATAATGAAAAACTGTTTTTT. This encodes CASSSDGLNNEKLFF.

J is TRBJ1-5 and V is TRBV3-1 (or the pseudogene TRBV3-2), with 12 bases identical to TRBD1. This CDR3 is 15 amino acids long. V was pared by 4 bases and J by 6 bases, with 4 bases of the junction left unmatched. In germline, CDR1 is LGHDT, CDR2 YNNKEL (reference sequence). CDR3 in DNA: TGTGCCAGCAGCCCCGGGACAGGGGGCCCTCAGCCCCAGCATTTT. Encoded protein: CASSPGTGGPQPQHF.

This chain links TRBV29-1 with TRBJ1-5; perhaps TRBD1 as D (6 bases). Germline-derived CDR1 and CDR2 are SQVTM and ANQGSEA. Trimming removed 6 bases from V and 6 bases from J, with 12 bases in between. This CDR3 spans 12 amino acids. CDR3: CSVGGGGQPQHF. In nucleotides, the CDR3 is TGCAGCGTAGGGGGGGGAGGTCAGCCCCAGCATTTT.

The chain links TRBV6-4 to TRBJ2-3; 9 nucleotides line up with TRBD2. V lost 0 bases to trimming and J lost 3 bases; unmatched junction nucleotides: 10. The CDR3 runs to 18 residues. CDR1 and CDR2 (germline): MRHNA, SNTAGT. In DNA form, the CDR3 reads TGTGCCAGCAGTGACTCGCCTAGCGGGACGGGCCTTACAGATACGCAGTATTTT. Its translation is CASSDSPSGTGLTDTQYF.

Only one count was recorded for this clone. The J gene is TRBJ2-5, the V gene TRBV19; TRBD1 matches at 9 bases. J lost 2 bases, V lost 6 bases, and 7 bases had no gene match. Germline CDR1 is LNHDA and CDR2 is SQIVND (reference sequence). The CDR3 has 15 residues. In nucleotides, the CDR3 is TGTGCCAGTAGCAGAGAGGACAGGGGACAAGAGACCCAGTACTTC. Protein: CASSREDRGQETQYF.

The genes are TRBV19 and TRBJ1-4; D unresolved. Germline lookup yields CDR1 LNHDA and CDR2 SQIVND (reference sequence). The CDR3 is 14 amino acids. Trimming left V 5 bases short and J 0 bases short, with 7 bases between. This CDR3 reads CASSDTPTNEKLFF. In DNA, the CDR3 is TGTGCCAGTAGTGACACTCCAACTAATGAAAAACTGTTTTTT. Variable domain in full (rest from reference TRBV19 and TRBJ1-4): DGGITQSPKYLFRKEGQNVTLSCEQNLNHDAMYWYRQDPGQGLRLIYYSQIVNDFQKGDIAEGYSVSREKKESFPLTVTSAQKNPTAFYLCASSDTPTNEKLFFGSGTQLSVL.

This chain joins TRBV30 and TRBJ1-1; 7 bases map to TRBD1. The CDR3 is made up of 13 amino acids. CDR1 and CDR2 (germline): GTSNPN, SVGIG (reference sequence). After removal of 1 base from V and 3 bases from J, the junction contained 2 bases not matched to a gene. CDR3 sequence (DNA): TGTGCCTGGAGTGGGGGACAGCACACTGAAGCTTTCTTT. It specifies CAWSGGQHTEAFF. The full variable domain, its missing parts supplied by reference TRBV30 and TRBJ1-1, is SQTIHQWPATLVQPVGSPLSLECTVEGTSNPNLYWYRQAAGRGLQLLFYSVGIGQISSEVPQNLSASRPQDRQFILSSKKLLLSDSGFYLCAWSGGQHTEAFFGQGTRLTVV.

The rearrangement links TRBV27 to TRBJ1-6; TRBD1 is a possible D gene (5 bases). CDR1 MNHEY and CDR2 SMNVEV come from the germline V gene (reference sequence). The V end was cut by 3 bases, the J end by 9 bases, with 12 bases between. The length of the CDR3 is 14 residues. CDR3: CASSFGGGVSPLHF. The CDR3 region has the DNA TGTGCCAGCAGTTTCGGGGGTGGGGTTTCACCCCTCCACTTT.

The chain is built from TRBV5-1 and TRBJ2-1, with 16 bases matching TRBD2. The CDR3 length is 16 residues. J was trimmed by 15 bases and V by 0 bases; bases with no gene match: 9. Germline CDR1 SGHRS, CDR2 YFSETQ. DNA for the CDR3: TGCGCCAGCAGCTTGGATTCCGGGACTAGCGGGAGGGCCTGGTTCTTC. Translating it yields CASSLDSGTSGRAWFF. Drawing the rest from reference TRBV5-1 and TRBJ2-1, the complete variable domain is KAGVTQTPRYLIKTRGQQVTLSCSPISGHRSVSWYQQTPGQGLQFLFEYFSETQRNKGNFPGRFSGRQFSNSRSEMNVSTLELGDSALYLCASSLDSGTSGRAWFFGPGTRLTVL.

This clone is a singleton in its sample. CDR3 DNA: TGTGCCAGCAGCCCCCCCAGATCCGAGCAGTACTTC. Translating gives CASSPPRSEQYF. V is TRBV7-8 and J is TRBJ2-7; D unclear. Germline CDR1 reads SGHVS; CDR2 reads FQNEAQ. The V gene lost 5 bases and the J gene lost 6 bases, with 11 bases spanning the gap. The CDR3 is 12 residues long.

The chain uses TRBV24-1 and TRBJ2-5, with TRBD2 as a possible D gene (5 bases). With 6 bases removed from V and 1 base from J, the gap between germline ends came to 8 bases. CDR3 length: 13 amino acids. The germline gives CDR1 KGHDR, CDR2 SFDVKD. CDR3 loop: CATSPDFQETQYF. The CDR3 DNA sequence: TGTGCCACCAGTCCGGACTTCCAAGAGACCCAGTACTTC.

The rearrangement links TRBV9 to TRBJ1-3; D might be TRBD1 (5 bases). With 4 bases removed from V and 6 bases from J, the gap between germline ends came to 17 bases. This CDR3 is built from 15 residues. Per germline, CDR1 SGDLS and CDR2 YYNGEE. The CDR3 spells CASSPLGGGANTIYF. CDR3 sequence (DNA): TGTGCCAGCAGCCCCCTGGGAGGAGGGGCAAACACCATATATTTT.

This sequence joins TRBV11-2 and TRBJ1-1; tentative D call: TRBD1 (6 bases). The CDR3 totals 12 residues. Per germline, CDR1 SGHAT and CDR2 FQNNGV. Trimming took off 8 bases at V and 1 base at J, with 8 bases between the two ends. The CDR3 loop is CASVQGNTEAFF. The CDR3 region has the DNA TGTGCCAGCGTACAGGGGAACACTGAAGCTTTCTTT.

The genes are TRBV28 and TRBJ1-2; 11 bases map to TRBD1. The CDR3 length is 15 residues. After removal of 3 bases from V and 7 bases from J, the junction contained 7 bases not matched to a gene. The germline V gene has CDR1 MDHEN and CDR2 SYDVKM. In DNA form, the CDR3 reads TGTGCCAGCAGTTTTCCGGGACAGGGGGTGGGTGGCTACACCTTC. Its translation is CASSFPGQGVGGYTF.

CDR3 nucleotides: TGTGCCAGCAGTACCGCCCCGACAGGGGCCGGGGAGCTGTTTTTT. Protein: CASSTAPTGAGELFF. This chain uses TRBV27 with TRBJ2-2, with TRBD1 matching over 8 bases. The CDR3 sequence is 15 residues long. V dropped 5 bases and J dropped 6; count of bases not matched to a gene: 8. Germline values: CDR1 MNHEY, CDR2 SMNVEV (reference sequence).

The chain uses TRBV6-1 and TRBJ1-6; D is ambiguous. Germline-derived CDR1 and CDR2 are MNHNS and SASEGT. Trimming removed 0 bases at V and 9 bases at J, with 6 bases between. The CDR3 covers 13 residues. CDR3 DNA sequence: TGTGCCAGCAGTGAAGCCGGTTTTTCACCCCTCCACTTT. Translation gives CASSEAGFSPLHF.

J is TRBJ2-7 and V is TRBV15; 7 positions match TRBD2. The germline CDR1 and CDR2 sequences are LNHNV and YYDKDF (reference sequence). The CDR3 is 17 residues long. The junction had 15 bases not matched to a gene; V was cut back by 2 bases and J by 5 bases. CDR3 nucleotide sequence: TGTGCCACCAGCAGATCCCAAGGACTAGAAGTGGTCCACGAGCAGTACTTC. Translation: CATSRSQGLEVVHEQYF.

This clone was detected ten times or more. The genes are TRBV6-6 and TRBJ1-2, with TRBD1 matching over 10 bases. This CDR3 spans 14 amino acids. Losses at the gene ends were 6 bases for V and 4 bases for J; bases not matched to a gene: 5. Germline assignment: CDR1 MNHNY and CDR2 SVGAGI (reference sequence). CDR3 protein: CASSPGQGTYGYTF. In DNA form, the CDR3 reads TGTGCCAGCAGCCCGGGACAGGGGACCTATGGCTACACCTTC.

The chain carries TRBV27 and TRBJ2-3; TRBD2 matches 7 bases. The V and J ends lost 6 bases and 4 bases, in that order; junction bases with no gene match: 7. The CDR3 contains 14 residues. Germline values: CDR1 MNHEY, CDR2 SMNVEV (reference sequence). CDR3 residues: CASSGRRFSDTQYF. CDR3 in DNA: TGTGCCAGCAGCGGGAGGCGGTTCTCAGATACGCAGTATTTT.

This rearrangement joins TRBV15 to TRBJ1-5, with D uncertain. With 3 bases removed from V and 3 bases from J, the gap between germline ends came to 12 bases. The germline V gene encodes CDR1 LNHNV and CDR2 YYDKDF (reference sequence). The CDR3 runs to 15 residues. The CDR3 bases are TGTGCCACCAGCAGGGAGATTACCCCCAATCAGCCCCAGCATTTT. The encoded protein is CATSREITPNQPQHF.

This chain joins TRBV19 and TRBJ1-5; 9 bases align to TRBD1. Germline-derived CDR1 and CDR2 are LNHDA and SQIVND (reference sequence). After removal of 1 base from V and 0 bases from J, the junction contained 4 bases not matched to a gene. The CDR3 totals 17 residues. The CDR3 protein is CASSIGTGAYSNQPQHF. CDR3 sequence (DNA): TGTGCCAGTAGTATAGGGACAGGGGCTTATAGCAATCAGCCCCAGCATTTT.

The chain couples TRBV14 to TRBJ2-3, with D possibly matching TRBD1 (5 bases). In germline, CDR1 is SGHDN, CDR2 FVKESK. The V gene lost 3 bases and the J gene lost 0 bases, with 13 bases spanning the gap. This CDR3 spans 16 amino acids. CDR3 loop: CASSHLGHSSTDTQYF. The CDR3 region has the DNA TGTGCCAGCAGCCATCTGGGGCACTCTAGCACAGATACGCAGTATTTT.

This clone was seen more than once but under ten times. The chain joins TRBV19 to TRBJ2-2, with 8 bases aligning to TRBD2. Germline-derived CDR1 and CDR2 are LNHDA and SQIVND (reference sequence). V dropped 9 bases and J dropped 4; count of bases not matched to a gene: 4. This CDR3 comprises 13 residues. Written as DNA, the CDR3 is TGTGCCAGCCGCAGCGGGAGCACCGGGGAGCTGTTTTTT. This encodes CASRSGSTGELFF.

This clone was counted a few times. This sequence joins TRBV2 and TRBJ1-5, with TRBD1 identical over 8 bases. After removal of 8 bases from V and 5 bases from J, the junction contained 5 bases not matched to a gene. This CDR3 is 13 amino acids long. Germline V gives CDR1 SNHLY, CDR2 FYNNEI. CDR3 sequence (DNA): TGTGCCAGCCTCAGGGGGCGAGATCAGCCCCAGCATTTT. This codes for CASLRGRDQPQHF. The entire variable domain, with the rest obtained from reference TRBV2 and TRBJ1-5, is as follows: EPEVTQTPSHQVTQMGQEVILRCVPISNHLYFYWYRQILGQKVEFLVSFYNNEISEKSEIFDDQFSVERPDGSNFTLKIRSTKLEDSAMYFCASLRGRDQPQHFGDGTRLSIL.

This clone was detected a few times. The genes are TRBV28 and TRBJ1-1; D gene ambiguous. CDR1 and CDR2 from the germline V gene are MDHEN and SYDVKM. The CDR3 covers 13 residues. Trimming stripped 5 bases from V and 2 bases from J, with 9 bases between. The CDR3 spells CASSRHYNTEAFF. CDR3 DNA: TGTGCCAGCAGTCGACATTATAACACTGAAGCTTTCTTT. Based on the CDR3 plus reference TRBV28 and TRBJ1-1, the full variable domain is DVKVTQSSRYLVKRTGEKVFLECVQDMDHENMFWYRQDPGLGLRLIYFSYDVKMKEKGDIPEGYSVSREKKERFSLILESASTNQTSMYLCASSRHYNTEAFFGQGTRLTVV.